The rows below give T cell receptor beta chains drawn from one sample of a study of radiation and T cells in renal cell carcinoma. Libraries were prepared by immunoSEQ multiplex PCR; TCRdb keeps only in-frame clonotypes and omits some of them. The top ten clones hold around 21% of a sample with 70,000 to 100,000 clones, approximately 83% of them seen once. The sequences come from blood, collected from a patient whose treatment included radiotherapy and nephrectomy. These receptor sequences come from a woman between 45 and 65 years old with renal cell carcinoma. CDR3s include the opening cysteine and the closing phenylalanine or tryptophan. Fields, in order: clone size, V gene, D gene, J gene, CDR3 DNA, CDR3 protein. D genes are given only for firm matches. Clone size appears in some rows only: once, few, many, or a class for an expanded clone.

>NA|TRBV18|NA|TRBJ1-4
TGTGCCAGCTCCCCCGCTGGGGGGCGGGCAACTAATGAAAAACTGTTTTTT
CASSPAGGRATNEKLFF
>NA|TRBV28|NA|TRBJ2-7
TGTGCCAGCAGATCAAGCGGGTTGGGCTACGAGCAGTACTTC
CASRSSGLGYEQYF
>NA|TRBV6-1|NA|TRBJ2-5
TGTGCCAGCAGTGTGTCCTTGTGGGAGACCCAGTACTTC
CASSVSLWETQYF
>NA|TRBV7-9|NA|TRBJ2-3
TGTGCCAGCAGCTTGACAGGGTGGGGGGGCGCAGATACGCAGTATTTT
CASSLTGWGGADTQYF
>NA|TRBV5-6|NA|TRBJ1-2
TGTGCCAGCAGCTTGCCCCCACCGGGACGACACTATGGCTACACCTTC
CASSLPPPGRHYGYTF
>NA|TRBV18|NA|TRBJ1-3
TGTGCCAGCTCACCACCGAGCAGGGGAAACACCATATATTTT
CASSPPSRGNTIYF
>NA|TRBV18|NA|TRBJ2-7
TGTGCCAGCTCACCCACGCCGGGCTCCTACGAGCAGTACTTC
CASSPTPGSYEQYF
>NA|TRBV12-2|NA|TRBJ1-4
TGTGCAAGTCGCTCGGGACAGGGAAGGAGAGAGGAAAAACTGTTTTTT
CASRSGQGRREEKLFF
>NA|TRBV5-8|NA|TRBJ2-7
TGTGCCAGCAGCTTAAACAGGGCCTACGAGCAGTACTTC
CASSLNRAYEQYF
>few|TRBV7-2|TRBD1|TRBJ1-1
TGTGCCAGCAGCCCGTCTCAGGGGGCAGTGACTGAAGCTTTCTTT
CASSPSQGAVTEAFF
>NA|TRBV7-3|NA|TRBJ2-7
TGTGCCAGCAGCTTGGGTGCGCGCTACGAGCAGTACTTC
CASSLGARYEQYF
>NA|TRBV5-4|NA|TRBJ1-5
TGTGCCAGCAGTCTCGGGGGGCTAAATAGCAATCAGCCCCAGCATTTT
CASSLGGLNSNQPQHF
>once|TRBV5-6|NA|TRBJ2-7
TGTGCCAGCAGCTTGGTGGGGGATCCCGAGCAGTACTTC
CASSLVGDPEQYF
>NA|TRBV7-3|NA|TRBJ2-5
TGTGCCAGCAGCTTAATGCAGGAGACCCAGTACTTC
CASSLMQETQYF
>NA|TRBV19|TRBD1|TRBJ1-5
TGTGCCAGTACCTCGGGGACAGTAACTCAGCCCCAGCATTTT
CASTSGTVTQPQHF
>NA|TRBV14|NA|TRBJ2-7
TGTGCCAGCAGCCAAAACCGGGCCTTAGCCTACGAGCAGTACTTC
CASSQNRALAYEQYF
>NA|TRBV2|NA|TRBJ1-1
TGTGCCAGCAGCGCCGGCCAGAGCGTATCCGAAGCTTTCTTT
CASSAGQSVSEAFF
>NA|TRBV18|NA|TRBJ1-5
TGTGCCAGCTCCAAGGGGTTAGGCGTCCAGCCCCAGCATTTT
CASSKGLGVQPQHF
>NA|TRBV18|NA|TRBJ1-1
TGTGCCAGCTCACCACCTGACCTGGGAGATACTGAAGCTTTCTTT
CASSPPDLGDTEAFF
>once|TRBV18|NA|TRBJ2-7
TGTGCCAGCTCACCGACTCTGGGCGAGCAGTACTTC
CASSPTLGEQYF
>NA|TRBV27|NA|TRBJ1-3
TGTGCCAGCAGTTTGTCCGGTGCTGGGAACACCATATATTTT
CASSLSGAGNTIYF
>NA|TRBV5-1|TRBD1|TRBJ2-5
TGCGCCAGCAGCTTGGGGACAGGGGGCCAAGAGACCCAGTACTTC
CASSLGTGGQETQYF
>NA|TRBV7-9|NA|TRBJ2-5
TGTGCCAGCAGCTACACAGGGAAACAAGAGACCCAGTACTTC
CASSYTGKQETQYF
>NA|TRBV6-5|NA|TRBJ2-2
TGTGCCAGCAGTGACCCCCCAAGTGGCGGGGAGCTGTTTTTT
CASSDPPSGGELFF
>NA|TRBV21-1|NA|TRBJ2-3
TGTGCCAGCAGCAGGGGGCCACGAGGGGATACGCAGTATTTT
CASSRGPRGDTQYF
>NA|TRBV5-1|NA|TRBJ2-5
TGCGCCAGCAGCTTAGGGGGACACCGAGAGACCCAGTACTTC
CASSLGGHRETQYF
>NA|TRBV19|TRBD2|TRBJ2-1
TGTGCCAGTAGTCAGGGACTAGCGGGAGTCAATGAGCAGTTCTTC
CASSQGLAGVNEQFF
>NA|TRBV4-3|NA|TRBJ2-7
TGCGCCAGCAGCCAAGACGCAGCAAACGAGCAGTACTTC
CASSQDAANEQYF
>NA|TRBV4-1|NA|TRBJ2-1
TGCGCCAGCAGCCAAGAGGTCGGGGCCAATGAGCAGTTCTTC
CASSQEVGANEQFF
>NA|TRBV18|NA|TRBJ2-7
TGTGCCAGCTCATCGGCGGCAGGCTGGTACGAGCAGTACTTC
CASSSAAGWYEQYF
>NA|TRBV28|NA|TRBJ2-7
TGTGCCAGCAGTTCCCGGGACGGAGACCTACTGGAGCAGTACTTC
CASSSRDGDLLEQYF
>NA|TRBV19|NA|TRBJ2-2
TGTGCCAGTAGTGGGATTTTACATGACACCGGGGAGCTGTTTTTT
CASSGILHDTGELFF
>NA|TRBV5-1|TRBD1|TRBJ2-1
TGCGCCAGCAGCTTGGCTGGGACAGGGACCCCTAAGCAGTTCTTC
CASSLAGTGTPKQFF
>NA|TRBV10-3|NA|TRBJ2-3
TGTGCCATCAGAAAAAAGGGGGGGGGTCAAGATACGCAGTATTTT
CAIRKKGGGQDTQYF
>NA|TRBV5-4|NA|TRBJ1-1
TGTGCCAGCAGCAGTGGGACCTTGAACACTGAAGCTTTCTTT
CASSSGTLNTEAFF
>few|TRBV6-5|TRBD1|TRBJ1-2
TGTGCCAGCAGTTCCCAGGGGGGCGCGAGTGGCTACACCTTC
CASSSQGGASGYTF
>NA|TRBV5-1|NA|TRBJ1-3
TGCGCCAGCAGCTTGGGACCGGGGGGTATCTCTGGAAACACCATATATTTT
CASSLGPGGISGNTIYF
>NA|TRBV30|NA|TRBJ2-7
TGTGCCTGGAGTGCAGTAGCCTACGAGCAGTACTTC
CAWSAVAYEQYF
>few|TRBV4-1|TRBD1|TRBJ2-7
TGCGCCAGCAGCCAAGCTGGGACAGGGGGTTACGAGCAGTACTTC
CASSQAGTGGYEQYF
>NA|TRBV13|NA|TRBJ2-2
TGTGCCAGCAGCCTACGGCATTGGGAGGGGGCGAGCACCGGGGAGCTGTTTTTT
CASSLRHWEGASTGELFF
>NA|TRBV28|NA|TRBJ2-5
TGTGCCAGCAGTTTTACGGGGTGGGGTAAGGATAGCTCTGCGGGGACCCAGTACTTC
CASSFTGWGKDSSAGTQYF
>NA|TRBV6-4|TRBD2|TRBJ2-1
TGTGCCAGCAGTGAGGCATCGGGAGGGAATAATGAGCAGTTCTTC
CASSEASGGNNEQFF
>NA|TRBV15|TRBD1|TRBJ2-7
TGTGCCACCAGCAGAGGACAGGGTTCCTACGAGCAGTACTTC
CATSRGQGSYEQYF
>NA|TRBV7-9|TRBD1|TRBJ1-6
TGTGCCAGCAGCTATGGACAGGGTGTATCCTATAATTCACCCCTCCACTTT
CASSYGQGVSYNSPLHF
>NA|TRBV20-1|NA|TRBJ2-7
TGCAGTGCCAGATCAGCCTACGAGCAGTACTTC
CSARSAYEQYF
>NA|TRBV7-9|TRBD2|TRBJ2-7
TGTGCCAGCAGCTTAGGTGCGGGAGGTTACGAGCAGTACTTC
CASSLGAGGYEQYF
>NA|TRBV29-1|NA|TRBJ2-1
TGCAGCGTTGTCAGCAACTCCTACAATGAGCAGTTCTTC
CSVVSNSYNEQFF
>NA|TRBV25-1|NA|TRBJ1-3
TGTGCCAGCACCCCATCGGGGGGGGGCTCTGGAAACACCATATATTTT
CASTPSGGGSGNTIYF
>NA|TRBV5-8|NA|TRBJ2-5
TGTGCCAGCAGCGATGGCAGGACGGCTGGAGAGACCCAGTACTTC
CASSDGRTAGETQYF
>NA|TRBV9|NA|TRBJ2-7
TGTGCCAGCAGCGCCGATGGGGGTGGAGTACACGAGCAGTACTTC
CASSADGGGVHEQYF
>NA|TRBV7-6|NA|TRBJ1-5
TGTGCCAGCAGCTTATTCCAACACGGGGTAAGTATCAATCAGCCCCAGCATTTT
CASSLFQHGVSINQPQHF
>NA|TRBV7-9|TRBD1|TRBJ2-2
TGTGCCAGCAGCTTCGGCCGAGACAGGGGACGGACCGGGGAGCTGTTTTTT
CASSFGRDRGRTGELFF
>NA|TRBV27|NA|TRBJ2-7
TGTGCCAGCAGTTTAGAAAACAGGGCGGACGAGCAGTACTTC
CASSLENRADEQYF
>NA|TRBV28|TRBD1|TRBJ2-2
TGTGCCAGCAGTTCGACAGGGCGGGCCGGGGAGCTGTTTTTT
CASSSTGRAGELFF